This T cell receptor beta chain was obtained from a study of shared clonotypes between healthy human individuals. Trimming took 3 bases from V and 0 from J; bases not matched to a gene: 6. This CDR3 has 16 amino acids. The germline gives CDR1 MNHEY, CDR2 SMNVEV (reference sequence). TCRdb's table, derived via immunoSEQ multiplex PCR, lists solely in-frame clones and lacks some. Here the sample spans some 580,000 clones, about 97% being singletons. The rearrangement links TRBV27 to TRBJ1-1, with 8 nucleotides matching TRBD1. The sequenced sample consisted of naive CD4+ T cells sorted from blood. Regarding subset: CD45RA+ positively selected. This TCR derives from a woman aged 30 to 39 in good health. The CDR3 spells CASSLLTGGVNTEAFF. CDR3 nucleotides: TGTGCCAGCAGTTTGCTTACAGGGGGAGTGAACACTGAAGCTTTCTTT.